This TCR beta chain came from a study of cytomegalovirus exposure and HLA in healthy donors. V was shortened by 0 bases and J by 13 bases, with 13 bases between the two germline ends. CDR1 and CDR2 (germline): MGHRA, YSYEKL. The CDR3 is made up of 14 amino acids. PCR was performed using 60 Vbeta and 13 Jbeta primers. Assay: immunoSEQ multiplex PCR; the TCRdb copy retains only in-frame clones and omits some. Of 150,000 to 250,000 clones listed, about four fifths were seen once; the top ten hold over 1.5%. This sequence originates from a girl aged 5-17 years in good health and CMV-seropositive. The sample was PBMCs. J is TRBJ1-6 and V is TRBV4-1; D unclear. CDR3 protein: CASSQEVQPRPLHF. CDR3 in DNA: TGCGCCAGCAGCCAAGAAGTGCAGCCTAGGCCCCTCCACTTT.